A selection of T cell receptor beta chains follows, all from one sample in a study of cytomegalovirus exposure and HLA in healthy donors. Profiling relied on immunoSEQ multiplex PCR, and the TCRdb table lists in-frame clones only, not all of them. The table records about 330,000 clones, approximately 90% of them present only once. The sample consisted of PBMCs. These receptors were collected from a woman aged 18-30 years in good health and CMV-seronegative. CDR3s include the opening cysteine and the closing phenylalanine or tryptophan. Each record gives: clone size, J gene, D gene, V gene, CDR3 protein, CDR3 DNA. The D gene is left open where the match is weak. A clone size is listed for some rows: how often the clone was seen (once, few, many), or a class if it is expanded.

>NA|TRBJ2-7|NA|TRBV27
CASSLTGGYEQYF
TGTGCCAGCAGTTTAACCGGGGGCTACGAGCAGTACTTC
>NA|TRBJ2-1|TRBD2|TRBV28
CASSLYSSGRVLGNEQFF
TGTGCCAGCAGTTTATATTCAAGCGGGAGGGTTTTGGGGAATGAGCAGTTCTTC
>NA|TRBJ2-7|TRBD2|TRBV7-2
CASSPRTSGPYEQYF
TGTGCCAGCAGCCCCCGGACTAGCGGACCCTACGAGCAGTACTTC
>few|TRBJ2-2|NA|TRBV27
CASSSQITGELFF
TGTGCCAGCAGTAGTCAGATCACCGGGGAGCTGTTTTTT
>NA|TRBJ2-7|TRBD2|TRBV4-1
CASSQESGLAGFYEQYF
TGCGCCAGCAGCCAAGAATCAGGCCTAGCGGGCTTCTACGAGCAGTACTTC
>NA|TRBJ2-3|NA|TRBV27
CASSFNQRADTQYF
TGTGCCAGCAGTTTCAACCAGCGGGCAGATACGCAGTATTTT
>NA|TRBJ1-2|TRBD1|TRBV18
CASSPLEGGISNYGYTF
TGTGCCAGCTCACCACTTGAAGGGGGCATTTCTAACTATGGCTACACCTTC
>NA|TRBJ2-1|TRBD2|TRBV4-2
CASSLPSGSGYEQFF
TGTGCCAGCAGCCTCCCTAGCGGGTCGGGCTATGAGCAGTTCTTC
>NA|TRBJ2-1|NA|TRBV4-3
CASSQDRANYNEQFF
TGCGCCAGCAGCCAAGATAGAGCGAACTACAATGAGCAGTTCTTC
>NA|TRBJ1-1|NA|TRBV7-9
CASSPDIRAFF
TGTGCCAGCAGCCCGGACATAAGGGCTTTCTTT
>NA|TRBJ2-3|NA|TRBV6-6
CASSSIAGITTDTQYF
TGTGCCAGCAGTTCCATTGCGGGGATAACCACAGATACGCAGTATTTT
>NA|TRBJ2-1|TRBD1|TRBV4-3
CASSRDRVDNEQFF
TGCGCCAGCAGCCGGGACAGGGTGGACAATGAGCAGTTCTTC
>NA|TRBJ2-7|TRBD2|TRBV5-6
CASSHSAGGYEQYF
TGTGCCAGCAGCCACTCAGCGGGGGGCTACGAGCAGTACTTC
>once|TRBJ2-3|NA|TRBV7-3
CASSLISGLGTDTQYF
TGTGCCAGCAGCTTAATTTCAGGACTCGGCACAGATACGCAGTATTTT